Detailed here is one TCR beta chain. Its antigen is still unknown. Time point defined: newly diagnosed GD, antithyroid drugs for less than 3 months. There was RNA extracted from PBMCs, and the TCR library was made from it. This CDR3 has 15 amino acids. CDR1 and CDR2 from the germline V gene are MRHNA and SNTAGT. V was shortened by 0 bases and J by 7 bases, with 13 bases between the two germline ends. With iRepertoire HTBI primers and Arm-PCR of CDR3 regions, TCR beta libraries were built. Via MiXCR, TCRdb re-called the multiplex PCR reads, giving one row per CDR3 protein. The sample consists of roughly 350,000 distinct CDR3 sequences, around 16% of them appearing once. These data originate in a study of regulatory T cells in long-lasting Graves disease. Study-wide results and caveats: Favoring TRBV28, TRBJ1-2 and TRBJ2-5 was a feature seen in persistent disease. The TCR repertoire of persistent Graves' patients was less diverse than that of newly diagnosed ones.

This sample was also put to use in a study of T cells in Graves' hyperthyroidism and ophthalmopathy.

The TCR was taken from a woman aged 18-29 years with Graves disease. The chain has TRBV6-4 and TRBJ2-1; D assignment may be TRBD1 or TRBD2 (5 bases each). The source material was peripheral blood mononuclear cells (PBMCs), sampled at new diagnosis, from a patient treated with antithyroid drugs. The CDR3 nucleotides are TGTGCCAGCAGTGACTCCACGCCAGGGAGTAATGAGCAGTTCTTC. This sequence encodes CASSDSTPGSNEQFF.